This paragraph reports one TCR beta chain. Generated by immunoSEQ multiplex PCR, the TCRdb table keeps only in-frame clones and is missing some. This sample has roughly 260,000 clones, with more than 70% found just once. This entry is derived from a study of blood T cell repertoires in COVID-19. This CDR3 comprises 15 residues. Germline V gene data show CDR1 as MGHDK and CDR2 as SYGVNS. V shed 2 bases and J shed 7 bases, with 12 bases lying between them. This TCR came from a woman aged 25 to 39 with COVID-19, enrolled during active disease. Sequencing used peripheral blood. The chain employs TRBV25-1 and TRBJ1-6, with D perhaps matching TRBD1 (6 bases). The CDR3 DNA is TGTGCCAGCAGTGAACTCGCAGGGGCAAATTCACCCCTCCACTTT. It is translated as CASSELAGANSPLHF. Based on the CDR3 plus reference TRBV25-1 and TRBJ1-6, the full variable domain is EADIYQTPRYLVIGTGKKITLECSQTMGHDKMYWYQQDPGMELHLIHYSYGVNSTEKGDLSSESTVSRIRTEHFPLTLESARPSHTSQYLCASSELAGANSPLHFGNGTRLTVT.